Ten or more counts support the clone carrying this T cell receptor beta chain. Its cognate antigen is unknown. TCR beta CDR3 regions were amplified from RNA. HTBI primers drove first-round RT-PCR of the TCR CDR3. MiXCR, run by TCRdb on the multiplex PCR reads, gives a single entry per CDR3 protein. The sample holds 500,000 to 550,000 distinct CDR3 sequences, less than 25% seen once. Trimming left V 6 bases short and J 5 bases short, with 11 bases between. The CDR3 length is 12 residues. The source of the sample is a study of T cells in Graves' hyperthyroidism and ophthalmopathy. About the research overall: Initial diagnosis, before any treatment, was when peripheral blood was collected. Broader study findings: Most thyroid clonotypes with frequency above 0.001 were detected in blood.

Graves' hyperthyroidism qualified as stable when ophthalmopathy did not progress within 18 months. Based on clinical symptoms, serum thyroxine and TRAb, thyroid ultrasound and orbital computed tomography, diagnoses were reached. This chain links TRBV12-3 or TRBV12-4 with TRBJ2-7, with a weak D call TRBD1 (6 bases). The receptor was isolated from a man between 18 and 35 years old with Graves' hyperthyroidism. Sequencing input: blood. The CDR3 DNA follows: TGTGCCAGCAGCGCCACAGGGAACGAGCAGTACTTC. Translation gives CASSATGNEQYF.